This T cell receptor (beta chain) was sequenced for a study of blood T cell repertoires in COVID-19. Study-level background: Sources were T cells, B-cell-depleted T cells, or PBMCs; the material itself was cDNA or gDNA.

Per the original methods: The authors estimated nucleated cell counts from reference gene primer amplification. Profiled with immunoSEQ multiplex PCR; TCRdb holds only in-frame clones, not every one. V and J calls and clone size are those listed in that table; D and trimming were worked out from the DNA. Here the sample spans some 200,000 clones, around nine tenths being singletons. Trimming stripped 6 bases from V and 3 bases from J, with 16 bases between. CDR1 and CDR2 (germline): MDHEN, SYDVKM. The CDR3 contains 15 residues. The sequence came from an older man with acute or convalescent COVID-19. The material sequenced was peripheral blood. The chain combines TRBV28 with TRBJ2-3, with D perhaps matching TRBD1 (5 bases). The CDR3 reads CASSPDPKGTDTQYF. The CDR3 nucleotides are TGTGCCAGCAGCCCTGACCCAAAGGGGACAGATACGCAGTATTTT.